This T cell receptor beta chain was sequenced for a study of blood T cells in healthy people across ages. A second PCR, run for roughly 7 to 12 cycles, used a sample-barcoded 5' primer plus a J-beta primer mix. TCRdb re-called the 5' RACE reads with MiXCR, one entry per CDR3 protein. This sample has some 760,000 distinct CDR3 sequences, with roughly 25% found just once. The CDR3 has 13 amino acids. Trimming shortened V by 8 bases and J by 8 bases, and 13 bases separated the two germline ends. These same records also appear under a second study, on T cells of mothers and their children.

Sequencing used blood. The clonotype was recovered from a boy under 18 in good health. The rearrangement links TRBV12-3 or TRBV12-4 to TRBJ1-6; D might be TRBD1 (5 bases). CDR3 region: CASAQGMDSPLHF. In DNA form, the CDR3 reads TGTGCCAGCGCTCAGGGTATGGATTCACCCCTCCACTTT.